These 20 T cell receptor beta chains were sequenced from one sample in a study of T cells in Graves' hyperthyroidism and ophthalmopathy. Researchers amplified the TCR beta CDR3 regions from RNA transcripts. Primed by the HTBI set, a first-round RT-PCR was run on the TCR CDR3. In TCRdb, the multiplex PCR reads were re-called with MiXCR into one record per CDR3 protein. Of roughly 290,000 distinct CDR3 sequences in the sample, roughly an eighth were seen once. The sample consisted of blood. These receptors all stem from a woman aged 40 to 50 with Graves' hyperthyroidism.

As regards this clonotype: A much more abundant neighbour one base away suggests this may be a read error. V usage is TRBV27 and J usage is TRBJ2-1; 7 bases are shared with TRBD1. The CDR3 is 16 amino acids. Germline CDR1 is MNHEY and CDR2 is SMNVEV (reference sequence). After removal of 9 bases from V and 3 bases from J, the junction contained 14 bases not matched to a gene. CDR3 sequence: CASWTQDRSLYNEQFF. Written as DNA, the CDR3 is TGTGCCAGTTGGACCCAGGACAGGTCCCTCTACAATGAGCAGTTCTTC.

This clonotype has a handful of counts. CDR3 protein: CASSGGTGILAFF. CDR3 in DNA: TGTGCCAGCAGCGGAGGGACCGGCATATTGGCTTTCTTT. The chain joins TRBV7-9 to TRBJ1-1, with D tentatively TRBD1 (5 bases). This CDR3 spans 13 amino acids. V lost 5 bases to trimming and J lost 11 bases, with 18 bases between them. Germline V CDR1 and CDR2: SEHNR, FQNEAQ (reference sequence).

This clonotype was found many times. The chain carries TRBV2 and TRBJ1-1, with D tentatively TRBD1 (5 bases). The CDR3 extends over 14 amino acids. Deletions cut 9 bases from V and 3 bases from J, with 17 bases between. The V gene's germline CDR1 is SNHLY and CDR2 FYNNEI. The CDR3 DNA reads TGTGCCAGTGGGGTGGAGGGGACCTACACTGAAGCTTTCTTT. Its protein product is CASGVEGTYTEAFF.

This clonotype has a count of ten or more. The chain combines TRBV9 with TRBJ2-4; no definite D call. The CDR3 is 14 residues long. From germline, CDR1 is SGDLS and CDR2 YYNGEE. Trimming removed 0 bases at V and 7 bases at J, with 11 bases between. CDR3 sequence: CASSVARAGNIQYF. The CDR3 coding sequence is TGTGCCAGCAGCGTAGCAAGGGCCGGGAACATTCAGTACTTC.

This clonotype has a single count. CDR3 sequence reads: CSVGEGDTEAFF. The CDR3 DNA reads as TGCAGCGTTGGCGAGGGGGATACTGAAGCTTTCTTT. V usage is TRBV29-1 and J usage is TRBJ1-1; tentatively, D is TRBD1 (6 bases). Looked up from germline, CDR1 is SQVTM and CDR2 is ANQGSEA. Trimming removed 4 bases at V and 5 bases at J, with 11 bases between. The CDR3 has 12 amino acids.

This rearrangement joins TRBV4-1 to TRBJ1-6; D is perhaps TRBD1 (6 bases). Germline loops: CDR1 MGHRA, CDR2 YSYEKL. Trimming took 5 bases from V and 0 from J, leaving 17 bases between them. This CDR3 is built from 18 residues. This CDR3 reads CASSSRPTGSSYNSPLHF. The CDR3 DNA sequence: TGCGCCAGCAGCTCAAGGCCCACAGGGAGCTCCTATAATTCACCCCTCCACTTT.

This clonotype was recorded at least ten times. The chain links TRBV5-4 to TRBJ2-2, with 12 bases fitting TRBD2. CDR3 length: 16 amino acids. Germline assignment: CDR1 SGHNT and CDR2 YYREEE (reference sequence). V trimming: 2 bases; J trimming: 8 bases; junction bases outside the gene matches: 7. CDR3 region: CASSLPSGRAGGELFF. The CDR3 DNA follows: TGTGCCAGCAGCTTACCTAGCGGGAGGGCCGGAGGGGAGCTGTTTTTT.

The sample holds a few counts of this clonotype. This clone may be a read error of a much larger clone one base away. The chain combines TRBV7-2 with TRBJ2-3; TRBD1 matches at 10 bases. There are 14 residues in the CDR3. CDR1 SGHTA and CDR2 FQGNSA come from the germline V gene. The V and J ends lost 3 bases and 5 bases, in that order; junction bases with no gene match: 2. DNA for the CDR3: TGTGCCAGCAGCTTGGGACAGGGGAGAGATACGCAGTATTTT. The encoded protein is CASSLGQGRDTQYF.

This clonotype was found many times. The CDR3 spells CASSDRGTGLYEQYF. The CDR3 nucleotides are TGCGCCAGCAGTGACCGCGGGACAGGGCTATACGAGCAGTACTTC. The gene calls are TRBV10-2 and TRBJ2-7, with TRBD1 matching over 9 bases. CDR1 is WSHSY, CDR2 SAAADI, per germline. This CDR3 region has 15 residues. Unmatched junction bases numbered 7, after V lost 3 bases and J lost 4 bases.

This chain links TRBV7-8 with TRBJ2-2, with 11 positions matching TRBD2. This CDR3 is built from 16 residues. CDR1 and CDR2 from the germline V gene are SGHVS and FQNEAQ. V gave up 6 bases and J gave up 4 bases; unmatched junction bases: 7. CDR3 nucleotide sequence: TGTGCCAGCAGGGGAGGGGGACTAGCGGCCACCGGGGAGCTGTTTTTT. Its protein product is CASRGGGLAATGELFF.

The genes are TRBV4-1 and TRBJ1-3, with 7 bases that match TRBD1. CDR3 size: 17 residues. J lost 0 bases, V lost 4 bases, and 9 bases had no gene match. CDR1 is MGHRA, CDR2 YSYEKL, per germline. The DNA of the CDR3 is TGCGCCAGCAGCCCCTGGGAGACAGGGAACTCTGGAAACACCATATATTTT. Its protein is CASSPWETGNSGNTIYF.

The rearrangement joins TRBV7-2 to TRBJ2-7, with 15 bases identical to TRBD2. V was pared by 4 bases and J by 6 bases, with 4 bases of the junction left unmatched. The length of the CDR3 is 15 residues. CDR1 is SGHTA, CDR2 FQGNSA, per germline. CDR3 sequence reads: CASSYGTSGRFEQYF. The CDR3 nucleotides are TGTGCCAGCAGCTATGGGACTAGCGGGAGGTTCGAGCAGTACTTC.

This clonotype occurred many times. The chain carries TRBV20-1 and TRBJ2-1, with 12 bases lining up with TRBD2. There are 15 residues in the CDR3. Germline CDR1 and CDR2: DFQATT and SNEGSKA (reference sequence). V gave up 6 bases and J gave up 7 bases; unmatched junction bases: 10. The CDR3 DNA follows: TGCAGTGCAGACGCGACTAGCGGGAGTTTGAATGAGCAGTTCTTC. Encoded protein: CSADATSGSLNEQFF.

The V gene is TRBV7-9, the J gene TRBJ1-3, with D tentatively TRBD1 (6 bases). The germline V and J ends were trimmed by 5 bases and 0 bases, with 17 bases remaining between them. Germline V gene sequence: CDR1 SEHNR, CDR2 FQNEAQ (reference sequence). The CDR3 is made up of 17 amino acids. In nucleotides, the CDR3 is TGTGCCAGCAGCCCCATGGGACAATCGGTCTCTGGAAACACCATATATTTT. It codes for CASSPMGQSVSGNTIYF. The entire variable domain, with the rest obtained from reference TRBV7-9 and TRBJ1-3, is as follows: DTGVSQNPRHKITKRGQNVTFRCDPISEHNRLYWYRQTLGQGPEFLTYFQNEAQLEKSRLLSDRFSAERPKGSFSTLEIQRTEQGDSAMYLCASSPMGQSVSGNTIYFGEGSWLTVV.

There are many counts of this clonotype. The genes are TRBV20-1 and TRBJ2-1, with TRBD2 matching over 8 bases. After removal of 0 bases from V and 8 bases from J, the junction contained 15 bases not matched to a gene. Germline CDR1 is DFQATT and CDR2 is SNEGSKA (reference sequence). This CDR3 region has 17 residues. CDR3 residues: CSARDPAGEVMADEQFF. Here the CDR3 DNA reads TGCAGTGCTAGAGACCCAGCGGGAGAGGTCATGGCGGATGAGCAGTTCTTC.

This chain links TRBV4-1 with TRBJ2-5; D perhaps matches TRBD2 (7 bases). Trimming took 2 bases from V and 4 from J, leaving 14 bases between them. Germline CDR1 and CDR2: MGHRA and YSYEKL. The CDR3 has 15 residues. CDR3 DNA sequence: TGCGCCAGCAGCCAACTAACCGGGGGGCTAGAGACCCAGTACTTC. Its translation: CASSQLTGGLETQYF.

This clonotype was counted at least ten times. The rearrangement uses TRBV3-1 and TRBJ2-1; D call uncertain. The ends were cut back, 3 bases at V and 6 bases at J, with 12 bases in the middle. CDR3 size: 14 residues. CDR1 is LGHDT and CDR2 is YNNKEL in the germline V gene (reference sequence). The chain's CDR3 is CASSHLSSLNEQFF. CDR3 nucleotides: TGTGCCAGCAGCCACTTGTCCAGCCTCAATGAGCAGTTCTTC.

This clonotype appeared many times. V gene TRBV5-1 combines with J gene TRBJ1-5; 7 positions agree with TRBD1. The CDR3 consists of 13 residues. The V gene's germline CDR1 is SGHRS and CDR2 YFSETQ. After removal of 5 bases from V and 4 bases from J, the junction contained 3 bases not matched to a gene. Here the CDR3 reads CASRTGENQPQHF. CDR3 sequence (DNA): TGCGCCAGCAGAACAGGGGAAAATCAGCCCCAGCATTTT.

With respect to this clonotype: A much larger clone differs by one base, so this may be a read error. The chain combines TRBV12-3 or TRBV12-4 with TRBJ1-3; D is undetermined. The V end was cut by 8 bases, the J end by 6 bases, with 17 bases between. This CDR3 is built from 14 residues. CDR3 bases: TGTGCCAGCGGCCAGACAACTGGCGAAAACACCATATATTTT. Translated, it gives CASGQTTGENTIYF.

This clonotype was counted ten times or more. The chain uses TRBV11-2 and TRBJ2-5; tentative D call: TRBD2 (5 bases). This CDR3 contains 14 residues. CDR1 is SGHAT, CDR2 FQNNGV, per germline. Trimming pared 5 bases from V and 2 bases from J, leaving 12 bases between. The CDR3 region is CASSRGPTQETQYF. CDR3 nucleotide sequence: TGTGCCAGCAGCAGAGGGCCCACTCAAGAGACCCAGTACTTC.